Listed here is a single T cell receptor (beta chain). The germline V gene encodes CDR1 MNHEY and CDR2 SVGEGT. The CDR3 is 14 amino acids. V lost 0 bases to trimming and J lost 4 bases; unmatched junction nucleotides: 2. Measured with immunoSEQ multiplex PCR; TCRdb has only the in-frame clones, and not every one. The data show some 80,000 clones, with approximately 87% seen just once and around 2.6% held by the top ten. This record belongs to a study of blood T cell repertoires in COVID-19. The chain uses TRBV6-2 or TRBV6-3 and TRBJ2-5, with 7 nucleotides matching TRBD2. Specimen: peripheral blood. The sequence was collected from a human donor in a cohort sampled during active COVID-19. The CDR3 loop reads CASSYSREGETQYF. CDR3 coding DNA: TGTGCCAGCAGTTACTCGAGGGAGGGAGAGACCCAGTACTTC.